Presented here are 12 T cell receptor beta chains from one specimen sequenced in a study of shared clonotypes between healthy human individuals. In the naive CD8 group, cells lacked CD45RO and were positively selected for CCR7, so terminally differentiated effector memory CD45RA+ cells were left out. This table comes from immunoSEQ multiplex PCR, and its TCRdb copy is limited to in-frame clones, with some not included. The sample consists of 500,000 to 700,000 clones, around 95% of them appearing once. The source material was naive CD8+ T cells sorted from blood. The origin of the receptors is a woman aged 25 to 39 in good health.

This chain uses TRBV11-2 with TRBJ2-5, with 9 nucleotides matching TRBD1. Trimming cost V 5 bases and J 3 bases; bases outside gene matches: 13. The V gene's germline CDR1 is SGHAT and CDR2 FQNNGV. The CDR3 loop spans 17 amino acids. The CDR3 DNA follows: TGTGCCAGCAGCCCAATACCCCATAGACAGGGGGAAGAGACCCAGTACTTC. Translated, it gives CASSPIPHRQGEETQYF.

CDR3 nucleotide sequence: TGTGCCAGCCGACTGGGCAGCACAGATACGCAGTATTTT. This gives the protein CASRLGSTDTQYF. The J gene is TRBJ2-3, the V gene TRBV27; D uncertain. Deletions cut 8 bases from V and 0 bases from J, with 9 bases between. Per the germline V gene, CDR1 is MNHEY and CDR2 is SMNVEV (reference sequence). This CDR3 region has 13 residues.

This chain links TRBV5-6 with TRBJ2-1; TRBD2 is a possible D gene (6 bases). Trimming left V 3 bases short and J 7 bases short, with 14 bases between. The CDR3 is 14 amino acids. CDR1 SGHDT and CDR2 YYEEEE come from the germline V gene. This chain's CDR3 is CASSWAGGNNEQFF. In nucleotides, the CDR3 is TGTGCCAGCAGCTGGGCAGGAGGGAATAATGAGCAGTTCTTC.

The chain employs TRBV19 and TRBJ2-7; weak D call: TRBD1 (6 bases). This CDR3 is 15 amino acids long. Germline V gene lookup returns CDR1 LNHDA and CDR2 SQIVND (reference sequence). V gave up 1 base and J gave up 0 bases, with 10 bases separating them. The CDR3 DNA reads as TGTGCCAGTAGTATAGGGACAGATCGCTCCTACGAGCAGTACTTC. Its translation is CASSIGTDRSYEQYF.

This clone has just a few counts. This sequence joins TRBV11-2 and TRBJ2-7; 8 nucleotides line up with TRBD2. Unmatched junction bases numbered 3, after V lost 0 bases and J lost 5 bases. Per the germline V gene, CDR1 is SGHAT and CDR2 is FQNNGV. CDR3 size: 14 residues. CDR3 DNA sequence: TGTGCCAGCAGCTTAGACGGGAGGGCCGACGAGCAGTACTTC. It encodes CASSLDGRADEQYF.

This rearrangement joins TRBV6-1 to TRBJ1-1; D uncertain. This CDR3 is 15 amino acids long. Germline V gives CDR1 MNHNS, CDR2 SASEGT. The ends were cut back, 1 base at V and 1 base at J, with 10 bases in the middle. The CDR3 region is CASSEVKAGNTEAFF. The CDR3 nucleotides are TGTGCCAGCAGTGAAGTAAAAGCAGGGAACACTGAAGCTTTCTTT.

V is TRBV13 and J is TRBJ2-1, with a possible D match to TRBD1 (7 bases). CDR1 and CDR2 from the germline V gene are PRHDT and FYEKMQ (reference sequence). CDR3 size: 15 residues. Trimming pared 5 bases from V and 5 bases from J, leaving 16 bases between. CDR3 protein: CASSPRGRGDNEQFF. CDR3 in DNA: TGTGCCAGCAGCCCCCGGGGCAGGGGGGACAATGAGCAGTTCTTC.

The chain combines TRBV28 with TRBJ1-1, with D perhaps TRBD1 (6 bases). Trimming shortened V by 4 bases and J by 0 bases, and 15 bases separated the two germline ends. This CDR3 has 16 residues. CDR1 and CDR2 (germline): MDHEN, SYDVKM. As DNA, the CDR3 is TGTGCCAGCAGTTACAGGGAATGGGGTATGAACACTGAAGCTTTCTTT. Translating gives CASSYREWGMNTEAFF.

The chain has TRBV12-2 and TRBJ1-5. TRBV12-2 is flagged as a pseudogene. The length of the CDR3 is 15 residues. This CDR3 is CASRLELVGNQPQHF. Here the CDR3 DNA reads TGTGCAAGTCGCTTAGAATTGGTGGGCAATCAGCCCCAGCATTTT.

This clone was detected only once. The rearrangement links TRBV11-2 to TRBJ2-7, with 7 bases fitting TRBD2. V dropped 1 base and J dropped 1; count of bases not matched to a gene: 4. Germline V lookup: CDR1 SGHAT, CDR2 FQNNGV. The CDR3 is made up of 15 amino acids. CDR3 loop: CASSLGSGRSYEQYF. The CDR3 nucleotides read TGTGCCAGCAGCTTAGGGTCCGGGAGGTCCTACGAGCAGTACTTC.

The chain couples TRBV2 to TRBJ2-1; 8 bases fit TRBD2. The V gene end was trimmed by 1 base and the J gene end by 9 bases; junction bases not matched to a gene: 5. From germline, CDR1 is SNHLY and CDR2 FYNNEI. This CDR3 contains 14 residues. CDR3 region: CASSEVGLGTEQFF. The CDR3 DNA reads TGTGCCAGCAGTGAAGTGGGACTAGGGACTGAGCAGTTCTTC.

This clone is a singleton in its sample. In DNA, the CDR3 is TGTGCCAGCAGCCCGGCTTCCCCGATTTTACAAAGTATGAACACTGAAGCTTTCTTT. Translating gives CASSPASPILQSMNTEAFF. The V gene is TRBV7-9, the J gene TRBJ1-1; D is ambiguous. The CDR3 covers 19 residues. Trimming shortened V by 5 bases and J by 0 bases, and 25 bases separated the two germline ends. Germline CDR1 and CDR2: SEHNR and FQNEAQ (reference sequence).